This T cell receptor (beta chain) was sequenced for a study of shared clonotypes between healthy human individuals. A note on this clone: What it binds is not known. The sample holds other DNA sequences that translate to the same CDR3.

Every donor was a Caucasian adult from Nashville, Tennessee. Produced via immunoSEQ multiplex PCR; TCRdb's table is partial and in-frame only. This table has over 1.5 million clones, 95% to 99% appearing once. The CDR3 runs 10 residues. Germline CDR1 reads SEHNR; CDR2 reads FQNEAQ (reference sequence). General study points: All-four-donor shared clonotypes had higher generation probabilities than non-shared clonotypes did.

Sequencing was carried out using naive CD4+ T cells sorted from blood. As to subset: CD45RA+ positively selected. The V gene is TRBV7-9, the J gene TRBJ2-5; 9 bases fit TRBD2. The TCR was taken from a man aged 30-40 years in good health. CDR3 in amino acids: CASGGETQYF. The CDR3 DNA follows: TGTGCGAGCGGGGGGGAGACCCAGTACTTC.